These T cell receptor beta chains were read from a single sample in a study of T cells after yellow fever vaccination. TCRdb redid the calling of the 5' RACE reads with MiXCR, one entry per CDR3 protein. The sample shows hundreds of thousands of distinct CDR3 sequences, about 12% of them seen only once. The sequenced sample was PBMCs, obtained on the day of the yellow fever booster vaccination. The receptors were sampled from a man aged 30 to 45 who received the YFV17D yellow fever vaccine. Both conserved end residues are trimmed from each CDR3. Where a row states a size, it is once, few, many or the class of an expanded clone; other rows omit it.

clone size,J gene,CDR3 length,V gene,CDR3 protein
few,TRBJ2-7,11,TRBV5-1,ASSFNRAQEQY
few,TRBJ1-2,12,TRBV7-2,ASSSDRGLYFRT
.,TRBJ1-1,13,TRBV5-1,ASSKGQTMNTEAF
.,TRBJ2-2,14,TRBV7-2,ASSLNPDTSTGELF
few,TRBJ2-2,12,TRBV20-1,SATWGANTGELF
.,TRBJ2-5,10,TRBV12-3/TRBV12-4,ASNTGVETQY
few,TRBJ1-1,15,TRBV6-2/TRBV6-3,ASSYERSRGFHTEAF
.,TRBJ2-7,12,TRBV5-1,ASSFGQETHEQY
.,TRBJ1-2,14,TRBV10-3,AITREGSRGGYGYT
few,TRBJ2-3,13,TRBV18,ASSLYRDSTDTQY
few,TRBJ2-7,13,TRBV5-4,ASSPYISSSYEQY
.,TRBJ2-3,17,TRBV4-1,ASSPDEYTSGTATDTQY
few,TRBJ2-7,11,TRBV5-1,ASSPGRPYEQY
few,TRBJ2-1,12,TRBV6-1,ASIPSGRAHEQF
.,TRBJ2-7,12,TRBV28,ASSDPPASYEQY